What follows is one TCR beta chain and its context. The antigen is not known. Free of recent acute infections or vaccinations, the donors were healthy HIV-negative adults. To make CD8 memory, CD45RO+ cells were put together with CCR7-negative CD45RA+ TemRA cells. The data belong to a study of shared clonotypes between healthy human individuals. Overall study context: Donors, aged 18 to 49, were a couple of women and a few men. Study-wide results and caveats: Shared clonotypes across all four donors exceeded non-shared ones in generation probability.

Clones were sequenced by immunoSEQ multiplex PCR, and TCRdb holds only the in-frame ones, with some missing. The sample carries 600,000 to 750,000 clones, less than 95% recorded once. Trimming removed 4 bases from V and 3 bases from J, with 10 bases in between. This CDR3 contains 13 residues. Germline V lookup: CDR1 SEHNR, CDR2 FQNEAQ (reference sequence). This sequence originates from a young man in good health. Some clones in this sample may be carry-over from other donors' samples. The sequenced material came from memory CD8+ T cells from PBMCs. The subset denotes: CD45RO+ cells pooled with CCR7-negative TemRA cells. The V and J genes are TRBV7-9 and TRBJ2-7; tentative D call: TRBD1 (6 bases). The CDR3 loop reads CASSSTGFYEQYF. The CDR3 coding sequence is TGTGCCAGCAGCTCTACAGGGTTCTACGAGCAGTACTTC.